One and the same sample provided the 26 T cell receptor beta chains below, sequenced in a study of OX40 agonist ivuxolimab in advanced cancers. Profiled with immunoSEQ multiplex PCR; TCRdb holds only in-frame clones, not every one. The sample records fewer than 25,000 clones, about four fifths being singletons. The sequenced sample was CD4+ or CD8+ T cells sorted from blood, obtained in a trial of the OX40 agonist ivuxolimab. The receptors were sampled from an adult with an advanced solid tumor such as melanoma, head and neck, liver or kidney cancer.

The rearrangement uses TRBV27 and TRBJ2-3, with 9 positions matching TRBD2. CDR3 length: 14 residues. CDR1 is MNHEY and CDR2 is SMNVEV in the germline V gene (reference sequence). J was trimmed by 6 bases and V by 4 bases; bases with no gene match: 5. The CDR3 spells CASSYSGRKDTQYF. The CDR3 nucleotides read TGTGCCAGCAGTTACAGCGGGAGGAAGGATACGCAGTATTTT.

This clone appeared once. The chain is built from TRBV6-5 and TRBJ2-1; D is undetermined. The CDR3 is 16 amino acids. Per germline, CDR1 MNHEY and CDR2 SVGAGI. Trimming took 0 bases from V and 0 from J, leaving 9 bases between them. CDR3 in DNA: TGTGCCAGCAGTTACTCGGTGGAAAGCTCCTACAATGAGCAGTTCTTC. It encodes CASSYSVESSYNEQFF.

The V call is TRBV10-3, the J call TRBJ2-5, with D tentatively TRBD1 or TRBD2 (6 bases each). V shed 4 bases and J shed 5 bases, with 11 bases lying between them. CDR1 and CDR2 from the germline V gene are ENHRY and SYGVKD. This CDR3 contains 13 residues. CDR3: CAISGGAGETQYF. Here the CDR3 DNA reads TGTGCCATCAGTGGGGGGGCTGGTGAGACCCAGTACTTC.

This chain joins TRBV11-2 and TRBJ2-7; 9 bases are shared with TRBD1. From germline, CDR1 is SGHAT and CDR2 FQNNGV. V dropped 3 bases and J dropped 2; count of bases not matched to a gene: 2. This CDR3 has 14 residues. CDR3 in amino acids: CASSLTGGTYEQYF. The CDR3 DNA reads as TGTGCCAGCAGCTTGACAGGGGGAACCTACGAGCAGTACTTC.

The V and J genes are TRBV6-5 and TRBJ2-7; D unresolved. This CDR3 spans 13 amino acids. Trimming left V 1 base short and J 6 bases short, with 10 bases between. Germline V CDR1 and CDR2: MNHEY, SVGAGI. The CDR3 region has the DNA TGTGCCAGCAGTTACTTGCAGGTCGGCGAGCAGTACTTC. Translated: CASSYLQVGEQYF.

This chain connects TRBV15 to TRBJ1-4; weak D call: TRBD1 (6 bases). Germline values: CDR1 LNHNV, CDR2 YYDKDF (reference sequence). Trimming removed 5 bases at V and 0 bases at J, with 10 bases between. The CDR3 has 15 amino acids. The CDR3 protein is CATSGYRATNEKLFF. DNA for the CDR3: TGTGCCACCAGCGGATACAGGGCAACTAATGAAAAACTGTTTTTT. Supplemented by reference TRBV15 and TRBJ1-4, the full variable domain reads DAMVIQNPRYQVTQFGKPVTLSCSQTLNHNVMYWYQQKSSQAPKLLFHYYDKDFNNEADTPDNFQSRRPNTSFCFLDIRSPGLGDTAMYLCATSGYRATNEKLFFGSGTQLSVL.

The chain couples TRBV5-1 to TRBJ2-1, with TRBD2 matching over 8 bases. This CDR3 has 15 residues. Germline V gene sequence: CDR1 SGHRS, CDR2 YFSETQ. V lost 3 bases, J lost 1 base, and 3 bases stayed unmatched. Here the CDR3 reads CASSSASGSYNEQFF. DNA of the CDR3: TGCGCCAGCAGCTCCGCTAGCGGGTCCTACAATGAGCAGTTCTTC.

The DNA of the CDR3 is TGTGCCAGCAGCTCGACGACTAGCGGGAGGAATGAGCAGTTCTTC. This translates into CASSSTTSGRNEQFF. This rearrangement joins TRBV7-9 to TRBJ2-1, with 13 positions matching TRBD2. The CDR3 consists of 15 residues. Germline V lookup: CDR1 SEHNR, CDR2 FQNEAQ (reference sequence). Germline trimming cut 4 bases from V and 7 bases from J; bases unmatched to any gene: 4.

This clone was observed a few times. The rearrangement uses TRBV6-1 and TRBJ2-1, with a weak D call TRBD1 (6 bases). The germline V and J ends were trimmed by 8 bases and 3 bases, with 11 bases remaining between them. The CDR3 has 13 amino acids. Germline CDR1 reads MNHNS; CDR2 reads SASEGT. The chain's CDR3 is CASGSRGYNEQFF. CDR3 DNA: TGTGCCAGCGGGTCCAGGGGCTACAATGAGCAGTTCTTC.

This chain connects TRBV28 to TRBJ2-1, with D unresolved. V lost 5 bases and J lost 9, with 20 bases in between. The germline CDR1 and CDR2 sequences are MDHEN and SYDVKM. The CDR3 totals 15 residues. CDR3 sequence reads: CASSPWAAPGGEQFF. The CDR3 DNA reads TGTGCCAGCAGTCCCTGGGCAGCGCCGGGCGGTGAGCAGTTCTTC.

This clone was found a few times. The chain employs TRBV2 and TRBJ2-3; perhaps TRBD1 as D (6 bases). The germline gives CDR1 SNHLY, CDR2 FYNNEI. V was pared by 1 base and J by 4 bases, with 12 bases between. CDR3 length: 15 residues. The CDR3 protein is CASSEGDKVADTQYF. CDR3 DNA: TGTGCCAGCAGTGAAGGGGACAAGGTAGCAGATACGCAGTATTTT.

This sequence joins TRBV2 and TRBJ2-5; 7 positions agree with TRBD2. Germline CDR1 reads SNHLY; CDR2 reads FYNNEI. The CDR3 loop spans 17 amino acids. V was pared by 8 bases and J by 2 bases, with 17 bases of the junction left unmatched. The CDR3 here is CASGGRPPGEGQETQYF. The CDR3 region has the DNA TGTGCCAGCGGGGGACGACCCCCGGGGGAGGGGCAAGAGACCCAGTACTTC.

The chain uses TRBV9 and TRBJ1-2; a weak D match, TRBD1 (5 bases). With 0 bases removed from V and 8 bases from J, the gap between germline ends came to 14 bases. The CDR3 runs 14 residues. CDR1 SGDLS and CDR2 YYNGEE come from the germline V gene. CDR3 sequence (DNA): TGTGCCAGCAGCGTAGGGGAGGGGCCGAGGGGCTACACCTTC. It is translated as CASSVGEGPRGYTF.

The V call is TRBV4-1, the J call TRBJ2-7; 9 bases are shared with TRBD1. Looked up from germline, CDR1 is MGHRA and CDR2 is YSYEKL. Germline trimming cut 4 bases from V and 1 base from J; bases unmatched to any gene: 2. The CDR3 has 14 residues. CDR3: CASSPDRGSYEQYF. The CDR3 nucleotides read TGCGCCAGCAGCCCCGACAGGGGGTCCTACGAGCAGTACTTC.

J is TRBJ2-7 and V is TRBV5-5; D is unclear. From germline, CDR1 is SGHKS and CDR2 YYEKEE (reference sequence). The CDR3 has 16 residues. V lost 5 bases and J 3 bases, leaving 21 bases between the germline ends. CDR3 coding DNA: TGTGCCAGCAGTTATATTATGGCCACCCCTCACTACGAGCAGTACTTC. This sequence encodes CASSYIMATPHYEQYF.

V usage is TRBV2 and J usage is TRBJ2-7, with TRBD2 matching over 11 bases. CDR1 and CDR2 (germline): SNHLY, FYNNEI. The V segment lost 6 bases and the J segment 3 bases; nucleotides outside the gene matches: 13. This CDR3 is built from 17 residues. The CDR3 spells CASRGTSGQPKGYEQYF. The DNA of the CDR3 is TGTGCCAGCAGGGGGACTAGCGGACAACCCAAGGGCTACGAGCAGTACTTC.

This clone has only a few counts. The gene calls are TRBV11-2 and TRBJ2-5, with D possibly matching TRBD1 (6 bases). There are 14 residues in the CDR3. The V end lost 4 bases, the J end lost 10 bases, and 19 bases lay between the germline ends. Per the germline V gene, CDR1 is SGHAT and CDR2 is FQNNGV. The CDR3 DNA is TGTGCCAGCAGCTCCCGACCCGGACAAGGGGGCCAGTACTTC. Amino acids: CASSSRPGQGGQYF.

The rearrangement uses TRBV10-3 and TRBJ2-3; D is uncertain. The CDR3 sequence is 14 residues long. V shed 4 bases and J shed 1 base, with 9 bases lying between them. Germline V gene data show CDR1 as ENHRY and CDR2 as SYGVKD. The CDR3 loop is CAISGLVGTDTQYF. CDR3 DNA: TGTGCCATCAGTGGTTTAGTTGGCACAGATACGCAGTATTTT.

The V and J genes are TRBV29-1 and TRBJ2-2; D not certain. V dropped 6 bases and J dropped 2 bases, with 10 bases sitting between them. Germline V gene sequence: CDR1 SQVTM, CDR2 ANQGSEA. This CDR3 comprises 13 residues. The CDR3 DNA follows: TGCAGCGTCTACAATTTAAACACCGGGGAGCTGTTTTTT. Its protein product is CSVYNLNTGELFF.

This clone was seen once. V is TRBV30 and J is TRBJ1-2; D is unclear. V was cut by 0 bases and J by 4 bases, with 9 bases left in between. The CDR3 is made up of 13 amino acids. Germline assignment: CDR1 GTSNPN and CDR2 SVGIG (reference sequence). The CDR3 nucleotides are TGTGCCTGGAGTGTAACACCCTTCTATGGCTACACCTTC. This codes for CAWSVTPFYGYTF.

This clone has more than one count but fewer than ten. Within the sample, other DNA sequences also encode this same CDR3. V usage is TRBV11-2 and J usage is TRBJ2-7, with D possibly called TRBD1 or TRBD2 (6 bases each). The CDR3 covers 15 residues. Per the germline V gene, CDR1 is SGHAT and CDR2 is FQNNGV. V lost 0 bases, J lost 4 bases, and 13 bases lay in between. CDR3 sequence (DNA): TGTGCCAGCAGCTTAGATAAGGGGGGTCGGTACGAGCAGTACTTC. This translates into CASSLDKGGRYEQYF.

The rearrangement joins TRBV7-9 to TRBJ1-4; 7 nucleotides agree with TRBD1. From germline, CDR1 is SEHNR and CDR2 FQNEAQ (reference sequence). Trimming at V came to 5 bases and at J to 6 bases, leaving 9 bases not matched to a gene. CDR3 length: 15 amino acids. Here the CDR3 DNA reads TGTGCCAGCAGCCTACTGACAGGGAAAGATGAAAAACTGTTTTTT. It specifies CASSLLTGKDEKLFF.

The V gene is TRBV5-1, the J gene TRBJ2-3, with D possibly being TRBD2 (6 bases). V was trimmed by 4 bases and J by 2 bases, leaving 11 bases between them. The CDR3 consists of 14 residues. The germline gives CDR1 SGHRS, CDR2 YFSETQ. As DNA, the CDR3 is TGCGCCAGCAGCCTCCGGGAGTACACAGATACGCAGTATTTT. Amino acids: CASSLREYTDTQYF.

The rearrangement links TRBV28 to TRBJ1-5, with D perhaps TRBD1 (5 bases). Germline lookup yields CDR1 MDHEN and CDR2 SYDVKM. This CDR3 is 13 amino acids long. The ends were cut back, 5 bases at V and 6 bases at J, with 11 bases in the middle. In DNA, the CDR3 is TGTGCCAGCAGTCAATCTGACAGTCAGCCCCAGCATTTT. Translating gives CASSQSDSQPQHF.

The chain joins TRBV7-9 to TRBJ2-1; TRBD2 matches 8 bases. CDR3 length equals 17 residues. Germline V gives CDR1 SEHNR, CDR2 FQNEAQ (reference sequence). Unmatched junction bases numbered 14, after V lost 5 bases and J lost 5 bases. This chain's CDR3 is CASSISIRAGVNNEQFF. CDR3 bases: TGTGCCAGCAGCATAAGTATCCGAGCGGGAGTTAACAATGAGCAGTTCTTC.

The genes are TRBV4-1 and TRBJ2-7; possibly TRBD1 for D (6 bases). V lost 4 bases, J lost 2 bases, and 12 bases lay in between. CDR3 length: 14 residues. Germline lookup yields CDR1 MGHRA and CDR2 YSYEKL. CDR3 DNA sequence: TGCGCCAGCAGCCTCGACAGGCAGACCTACGAGCAGTACTTC. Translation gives CASSLDRQTYEQYF.